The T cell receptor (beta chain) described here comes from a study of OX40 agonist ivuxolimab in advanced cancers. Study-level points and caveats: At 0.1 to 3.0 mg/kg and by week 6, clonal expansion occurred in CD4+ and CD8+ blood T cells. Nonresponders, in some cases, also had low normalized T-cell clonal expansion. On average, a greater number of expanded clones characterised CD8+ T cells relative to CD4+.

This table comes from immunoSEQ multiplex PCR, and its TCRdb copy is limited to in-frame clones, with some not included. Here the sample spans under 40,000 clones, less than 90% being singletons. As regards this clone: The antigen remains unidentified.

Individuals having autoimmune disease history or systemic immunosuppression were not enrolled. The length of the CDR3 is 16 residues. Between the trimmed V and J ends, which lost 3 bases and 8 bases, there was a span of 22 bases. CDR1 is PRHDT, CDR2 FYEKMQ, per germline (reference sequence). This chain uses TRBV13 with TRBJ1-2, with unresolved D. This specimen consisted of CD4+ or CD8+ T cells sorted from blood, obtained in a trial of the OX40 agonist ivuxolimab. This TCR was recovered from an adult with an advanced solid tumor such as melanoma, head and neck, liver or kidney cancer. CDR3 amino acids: CASSFATGRAMEGYTF. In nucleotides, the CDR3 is TGTGCCAGCAGCTTTGCGACTGGGAGGGCTATGGAAGGCTACACCTTC. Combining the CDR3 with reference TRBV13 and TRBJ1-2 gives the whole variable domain AAGVIQSPRHLIKEKRETATLKCYPIPRHDTVYWYQQGPGQDPQFLISFYEKMQSDKGSIPDRFSAQQFSDYHSELNMSSLELGDSALYFCASSFATGRAMEGYTFGSGTRLTVV.